Below are 12 T cell receptor beta chains sequenced from a single sample in a study of T cells in Graves' hyperthyroidism and ophthalmopathy. The CDR3 regions of TCR beta were amplified from RNA transcripts. A set of HTBI primers served as the primers for a first-round RT-PCR of the TCR CDR3. A single record per CDR3 protein comes from TCRdb applying MiXCR to the multiplex PCR reads. The table has 370,000 or so distinct CDR3 sequences, about 14% seen once. Sequencing was carried out using blood. All receptors come from a man between 25 and 39 years old with Graves' hyperthyroidism that later progressed to Graves' ophthalmopathy.

This clonotype showed up just a few times. The CDR3 DNA sequence: TGTGCCAGCAACATTCAAGGGAGGAAAGAGTCATTTTCGGAGCAGTACTTC. Its translation is CASNIQGRKESFSEQYF. This sequence joins TRBV7-9 and TRBJ2-7, with TRBD2 as a possible D gene (6 bases). V shed 7 bases and J shed 7 bases, with 29 bases lying between them. CDR1 and CDR2 (germline): SEHNR, FQNEAQ (reference sequence). There are 17 residues in the CDR3.

The CDR3 reads CAGRGTRSGGYTF. Here the CDR3 DNA reads TGTGCCGGGCGGGGGACCCGAAGCGGTGGCTACACCTTC. The V and J genes are TRBV7-9 and TRBJ1-2, with D possibly being TRBD1 (5 bases). The CDR3 is 13 residues long. Germline loops: CDR1 SEHNR, CDR2 FQNEAQ (reference sequence). Trimming shortened V by 11 bases and J by 7 bases, and 20 bases separated the two germline ends. The full variable domain, completed using reference TRBV7-9 and TRBJ1-2, is DTGVSQNPRHKITKRGQNVTFRCDPISEHNRLYWYRQTLGQGPEFLTYFQNEAQLEKSRLLSDRFSAERPKGSFSTLEIQRTEQGDSAMYLCAGRGTRSGGYTFGSGTRLTVV.

The chain uses TRBV2 and TRBJ1-1; D not resolved. Germline CDR1 SNHLY, CDR2 FYNNEI. V lost 3 bases to trimming and J lost 2 bases, with 4 bases between them. CDR3 length: 12 amino acids. As DNA, the CDR3 is TGTGCCAGCAGTGACTATAACACTGAAGCTTTCTTT. Translation gives CASSDYNTEAFF. The entire variable domain, with the rest obtained from reference TRBV2 and TRBJ1-1, is as follows: EPEVTQTPSHQVTQMGQEVILRCVPISNHLYFYWYRQILGQKVEFLVSFYNNEISEKSEIFDDQFSVERPDGSNFTLKIRSTKLEDSAMYFCASSDYNTEAFFGQGTRLTVV.

In this sample, this clonotype turned up a few times. The chain couples TRBV19 to TRBJ1-5, with TRBD1 matching over 8 bases. The CDR3 covers 16 residues. CDR1 and CDR2 (germline): LNHDA, SQIVND (reference sequence). Trimming removed 6 bases from V and 7 bases from J; junction bases left unmatched: 14. This CDR3 reads CASSQKLGQGGQPQHF. Here the CDR3 DNA reads TGTGCCAGTAGCCAAAAACTTGGACAGGGTGGACAGCCCCAGCATTTT.

This chain connects TRBV14 to TRBJ1-4, with D hard to call. There are 15 residues in the CDR3. Germline assignment: CDR1 SGHDN and CDR2 FVKESK. The V and J ends lost 0 bases and 3 bases respectively, with 8 bases between them. The CDR3 loop reads CASSQEGRANEKLFF. CDR3 coding DNA: TGTGCCAGCAGCCAAGAAGGGAGGGCTAATGAAAAACTGTTTTTT.

This clonotype was seen a few times. This chain links TRBV7-9 with TRBJ1-2; D is uncertain. V was shortened by 1 base and J by 4 bases, with 7 bases between the two germline ends. Germline-derived CDR1 and CDR2 are SEHNR and FQNEAQ (reference sequence). The CDR3 spans 13 residues. The CDR3 here is CASSLEGIYGYTF. The CDR3 DNA reads as TGTGCCAGCAGCTTAGAGGGAATCTATGGCTACACCTTC.

This clonotype was observed at least ten times. The J gene is TRBJ1-2, the V gene TRBV7-2; D gene uncertain. Trimming removed 2 bases at V and 6 bases at J, with 10 bases between. The CDR3 sequence is 13 residues long. Germline lookup yields CDR1 SGHTA and CDR2 FQGNSA. The CDR3 protein is CASSLFLRDGYTF. The CDR3, as DNA: TGTGCCAGCAGCTTATTCTTACGGGATGGCTACACCTTC. Based on the CDR3 plus reference TRBV7-2 and TRBJ1-2, the full variable domain is GAGVSQSPSNKVTEKGKDVELRCDPISGHTALYWYRQSLGQGLEFLIYFQGNSAPDKSGLPSDRFSAERTGGSVSTLTIQRTQQEDSAVYLCASSLFLRDGYTFGSGTRLTVV.

This clonotype was recorded at least ten times. J is TRBJ2-2 and V is TRBV11-3; no definite D call. V was clipped by 5 bases and J by 4 bases, with 8 bases between them. Germline assignment: CDR1 SGHNT and CDR2 YENEEA. The length of the CDR3 is 13 residues. The CDR3: CASSKRGTGELFF. CDR3 in DNA: TGTGCCAGCAGCAAACGAGGCACCGGGGAGCTGTTTTTT.

Comment on this clonotype: An end of the junction differs from the germline gene, which may be a read error. This sequence joins TRBV7-7 and TRBJ1-1; D unresolved. Germline V gene lookup returns CDR1 SSHAT and CDR2 FNYEAQ (reference sequence). This CDR3 comprises 13 residues. The CDR3 region is CASSLRPTPETFF. The CDR3 region has the DNA TGTGCTAGCAGCTTACGACCAACCCCTGAGACTTTCTTT.

This clonotype was counted ten times or more. The J gene is TRBJ1-2, the V gene TRBV20-1; D not resolved. The CDR3 is made up of 16 amino acids. V was pared by 0 bases and J by 4 bases, with 18 bases between. Germline V gives CDR1 DFQATT, CDR2 SNEGSKA (reference sequence). CDR3 nucleotide sequence: TGCAGTGCTAGAGATCAGACACGGTCGGTCGGCTATGGCTACACCTTC. This sequence encodes CSARDQTRSVGYGYTF.

In this sample, this clonotype turned up a few times. The chain is built from TRBV9 and TRBJ2-1; tentatively, D is TRBD1 (6 bases). The CDR3 is 14 residues long. Germline lookup yields CDR1 SGDLS and CDR2 YYNGEE. V lost 3 bases and J 9 bases, leaving 16 bases between the germline ends. The CDR3 spells CASSASWGLGEQFF. CDR3 DNA: TGTGCCAGCAGCGCCAGTTGGGGGCTGGGTGAGCAGTTCTTC.

The chain carries TRBV4-1 and TRBJ1-1; no reliable D call. The CDR3 has 14 amino acids. V was cut by 3 bases and J by 1 base, with 9 bases left in between. Germline V CDR1 and CDR2: MGHRA, YSYEKL. CDR3 DNA: TGCGCCAGCAGCCAGGGTCCTGGGAACACTGAAGCTTTCTTT. Translation: CASSQGPGNTEAFF.